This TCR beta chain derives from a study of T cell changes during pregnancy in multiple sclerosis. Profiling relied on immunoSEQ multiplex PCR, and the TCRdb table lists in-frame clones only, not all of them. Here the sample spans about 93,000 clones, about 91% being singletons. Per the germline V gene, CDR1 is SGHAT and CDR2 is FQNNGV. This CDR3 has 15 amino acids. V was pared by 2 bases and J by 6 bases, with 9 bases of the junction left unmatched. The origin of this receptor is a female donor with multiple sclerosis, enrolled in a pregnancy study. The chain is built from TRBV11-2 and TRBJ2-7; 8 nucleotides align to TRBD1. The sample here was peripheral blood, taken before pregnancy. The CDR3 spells CASSLRAPGQAEQYF. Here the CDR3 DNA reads TGTGCCAGCAGCTTAAGGGCCCCGGGACAGGCCGAGCAGTACTTC.